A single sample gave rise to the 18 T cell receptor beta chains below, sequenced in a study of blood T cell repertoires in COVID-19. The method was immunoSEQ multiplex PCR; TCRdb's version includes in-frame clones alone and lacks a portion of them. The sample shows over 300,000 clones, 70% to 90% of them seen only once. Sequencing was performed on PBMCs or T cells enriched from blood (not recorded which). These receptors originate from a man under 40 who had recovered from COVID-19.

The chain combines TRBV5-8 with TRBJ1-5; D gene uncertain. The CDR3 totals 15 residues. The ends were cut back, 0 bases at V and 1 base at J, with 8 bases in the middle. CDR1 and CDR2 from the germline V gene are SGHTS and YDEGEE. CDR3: CASSLGQVSNQPQHF. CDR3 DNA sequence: TGTGCCAGCAGCTTGGGGCAGGTGAGCAATCAGCCCCAGCATTTT. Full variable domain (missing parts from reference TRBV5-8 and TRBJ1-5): EAGVTQSPTHLIKTRGQQATLRCSPISGHTSVYWYQQALGLGLQFLLWYDEGEERNRGNFPPRFSGRQFPNYSSELNVNALELEDSALYLCASSLGQVSNQPQHFGDGTRLSIL.

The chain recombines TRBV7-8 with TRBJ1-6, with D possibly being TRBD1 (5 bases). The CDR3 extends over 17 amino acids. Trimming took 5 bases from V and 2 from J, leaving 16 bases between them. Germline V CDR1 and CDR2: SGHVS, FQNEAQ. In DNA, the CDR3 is TGTGCCAGCAGCCCTGGAAGGGGTCCCCCCTATAATTCACCCCTCCACTTT. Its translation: CASSPGRGPPYNSPLHF.

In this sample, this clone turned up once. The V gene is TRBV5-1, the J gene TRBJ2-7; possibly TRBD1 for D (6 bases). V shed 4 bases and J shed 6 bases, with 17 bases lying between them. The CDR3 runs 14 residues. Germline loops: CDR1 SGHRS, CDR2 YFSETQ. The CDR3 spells CASSEILTGGEQYF. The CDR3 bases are TGCGCCAGCAGCGAAATCTTGACAGGTGGCGAGCAGTACTTC.

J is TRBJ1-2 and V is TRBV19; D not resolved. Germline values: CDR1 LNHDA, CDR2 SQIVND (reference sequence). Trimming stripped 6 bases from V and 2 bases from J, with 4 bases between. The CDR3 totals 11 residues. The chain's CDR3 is CASRANYGYTF. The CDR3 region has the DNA TGTGCCAGTAGGGCAAACTATGGCTACACCTTC. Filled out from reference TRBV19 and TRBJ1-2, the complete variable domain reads DGGITQSPKYLFRKEGQNVTLSCEQNLNHDAMYWYRQDPGQGLRLIYYSQIVNDFQKGDIAEGYSVSREKKESFPLTVTSAQKNPTAFYLCASRANYGYTFGSGTRLTVV.

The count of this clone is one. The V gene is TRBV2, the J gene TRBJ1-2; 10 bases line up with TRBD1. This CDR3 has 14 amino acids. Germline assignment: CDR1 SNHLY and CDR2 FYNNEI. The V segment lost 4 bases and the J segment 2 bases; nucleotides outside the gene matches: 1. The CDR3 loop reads CASSGQGANYGYTF. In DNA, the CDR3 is TGTGCCAGCAGTGGACAGGGGGCGAACTATGGCTACACCTTC.

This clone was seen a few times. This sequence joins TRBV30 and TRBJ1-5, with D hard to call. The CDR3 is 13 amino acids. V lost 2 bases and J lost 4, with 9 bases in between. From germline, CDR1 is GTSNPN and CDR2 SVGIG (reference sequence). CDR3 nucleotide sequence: TGTGCCTGGAGTACGACACCTAATCAGCCCCAGCATTTT. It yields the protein CAWSTTPNQPQHF.

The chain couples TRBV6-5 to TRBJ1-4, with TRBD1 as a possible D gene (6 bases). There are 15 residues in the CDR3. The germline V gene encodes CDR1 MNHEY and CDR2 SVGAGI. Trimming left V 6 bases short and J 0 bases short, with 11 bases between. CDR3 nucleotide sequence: TGTGCCAGCAGCGGACAGAGTACAACTAATGAAAAACTGTTTTTT. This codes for CASSGQSTTNEKLFF.

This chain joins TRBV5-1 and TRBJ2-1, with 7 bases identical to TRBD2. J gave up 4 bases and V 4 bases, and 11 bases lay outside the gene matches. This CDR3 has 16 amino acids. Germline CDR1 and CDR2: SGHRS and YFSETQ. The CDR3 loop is CASSLTAGVMYNEQFF. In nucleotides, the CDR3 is TGCGCCAGCAGCCTGACGGCGGGGGTAATGTACAATGAGCAGTTCTTC.

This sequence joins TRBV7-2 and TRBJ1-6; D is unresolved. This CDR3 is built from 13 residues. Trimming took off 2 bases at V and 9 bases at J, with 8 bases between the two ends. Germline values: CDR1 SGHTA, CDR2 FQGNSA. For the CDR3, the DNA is TGTGCCAGCAGCTTAACTAGAGGTTCACCCCTCCACTTT. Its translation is CASSLTRGSPLHF.

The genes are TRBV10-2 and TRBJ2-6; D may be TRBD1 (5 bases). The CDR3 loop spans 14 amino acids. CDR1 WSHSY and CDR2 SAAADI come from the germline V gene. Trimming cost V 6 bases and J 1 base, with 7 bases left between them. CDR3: CASSKGSGANVLTF. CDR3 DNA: TGCGCCAGCAGCAAGGGGTCTGGGGCCAACGTCCTGACTTTC.

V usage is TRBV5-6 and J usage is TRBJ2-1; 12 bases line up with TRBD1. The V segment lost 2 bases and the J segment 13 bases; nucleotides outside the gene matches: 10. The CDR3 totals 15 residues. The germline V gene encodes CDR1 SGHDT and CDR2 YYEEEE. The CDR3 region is CASSLAGTGGVRQFF. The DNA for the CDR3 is TGTGCCAGCAGCTTAGCCGGGACAGGGGGCGTACGTCAGTTCTTC. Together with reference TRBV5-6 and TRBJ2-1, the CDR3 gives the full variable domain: DAGVTQSPTHLIKTRGQQVTLRCSPKSGHDTVSWYQQALGQGPQFIFQYYEEEERQRGNFPDRFSGHQFPNYSSELNVNALLLGDSALYLCASSLAGTGGVRQFFGPGTRLTVL.

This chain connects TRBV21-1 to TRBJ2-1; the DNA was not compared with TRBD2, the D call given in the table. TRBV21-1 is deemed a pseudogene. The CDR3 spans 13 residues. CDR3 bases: TGTGCCAGCAGCAATACTAGTCCCCCTGAGCAGTTCTTC. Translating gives CASSNTSPPEQFF.

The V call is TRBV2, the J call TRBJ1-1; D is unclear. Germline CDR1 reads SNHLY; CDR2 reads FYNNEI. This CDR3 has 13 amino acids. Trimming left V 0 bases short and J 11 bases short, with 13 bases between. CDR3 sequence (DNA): TGTGCCAGCAGTGAAGCAGGAGGGAGCTCGGCTTTCTTT. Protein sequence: CASSEAGGSSAFF. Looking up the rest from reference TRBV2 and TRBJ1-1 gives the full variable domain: EPEVTQTPSHQVTQMGQEVILRCVPISNHLYFYWYRQILGQKVEFLVSFYNNEISEKSEIFDDQFSVERPDGSNFTLKIRSTKLEDSAMYFCASSEAGGSSAFFGQGTRLTVV.

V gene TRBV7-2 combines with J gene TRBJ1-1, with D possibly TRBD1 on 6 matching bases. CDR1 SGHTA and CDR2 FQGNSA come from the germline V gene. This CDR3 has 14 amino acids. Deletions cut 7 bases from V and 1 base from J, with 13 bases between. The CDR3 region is CASKPGHQNTEAFF. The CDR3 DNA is TGTGCCAGCAAGCCGGGACATCAGAACACTGAAGCTTTCTTT.

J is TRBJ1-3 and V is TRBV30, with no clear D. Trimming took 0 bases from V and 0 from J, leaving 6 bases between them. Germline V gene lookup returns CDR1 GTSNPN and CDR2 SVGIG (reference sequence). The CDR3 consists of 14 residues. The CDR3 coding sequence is TGTGCCTGGAGTGTAGGAGACTCTGGAAACACCATATATTTT. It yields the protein CAWSVGDSGNTIYF.

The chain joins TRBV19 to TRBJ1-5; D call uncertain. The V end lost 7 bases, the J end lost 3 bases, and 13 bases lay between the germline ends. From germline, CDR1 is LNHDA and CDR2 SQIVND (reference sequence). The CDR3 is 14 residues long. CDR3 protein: CASTPGSDNQPQHF. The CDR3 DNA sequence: TGTGCCAGTACCCCCGGAAGCGACAATCAGCCCCAGCATTTT. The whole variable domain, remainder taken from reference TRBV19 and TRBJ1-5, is DGGITQSPKYLFRKEGQNVTLSCEQNLNHDAMYWYRQDPGQGLRLIYYSQIVNDFQKGDIAEGYSVSREKKESFPLTVTSAQKNPTAFYLCASTPGSDNQPQHFGDGTRLSIL.

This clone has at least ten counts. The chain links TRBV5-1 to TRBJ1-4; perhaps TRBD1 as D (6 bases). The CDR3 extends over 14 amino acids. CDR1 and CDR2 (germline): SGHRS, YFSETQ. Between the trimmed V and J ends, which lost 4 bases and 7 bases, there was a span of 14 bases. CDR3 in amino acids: CASSASGAGEKLFF. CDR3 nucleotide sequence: TGCGCCAGCAGCGCCTCAGGGGCAGGTGAAAAACTGTTTTTT.

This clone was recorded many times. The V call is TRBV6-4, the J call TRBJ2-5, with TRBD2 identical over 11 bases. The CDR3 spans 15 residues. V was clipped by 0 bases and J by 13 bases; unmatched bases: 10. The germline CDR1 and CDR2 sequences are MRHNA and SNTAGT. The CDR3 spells CASSDSTLAGGRLYF. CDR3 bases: TGTGCCAGCAGTGACTCGACTCTAGCGGGGGGCCGCCTGTACTTC.